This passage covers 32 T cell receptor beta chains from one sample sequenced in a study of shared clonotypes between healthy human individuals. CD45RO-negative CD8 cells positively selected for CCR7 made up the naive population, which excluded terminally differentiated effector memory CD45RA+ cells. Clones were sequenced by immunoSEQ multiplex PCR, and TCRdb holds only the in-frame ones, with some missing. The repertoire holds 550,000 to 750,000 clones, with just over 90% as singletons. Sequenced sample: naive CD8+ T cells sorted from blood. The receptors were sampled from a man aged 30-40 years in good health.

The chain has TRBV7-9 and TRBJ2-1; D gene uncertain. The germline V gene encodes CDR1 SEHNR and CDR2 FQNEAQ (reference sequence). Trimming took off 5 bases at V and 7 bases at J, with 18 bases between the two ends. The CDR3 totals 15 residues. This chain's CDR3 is CASSPALGLLNEQFF. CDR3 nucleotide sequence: TGTGCCAGCAGCCCGGCCCTGGGCCTATTGAATGAGCAGTTCTTC.

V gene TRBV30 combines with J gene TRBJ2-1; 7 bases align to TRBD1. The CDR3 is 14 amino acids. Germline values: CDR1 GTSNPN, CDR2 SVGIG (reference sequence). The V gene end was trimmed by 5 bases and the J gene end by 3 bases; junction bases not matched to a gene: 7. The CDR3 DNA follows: TGTGCCTGGGGGTCCGGGACAGACTACAATGAGCAGTTCTTC. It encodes CAWGSGTDYNEQFF.

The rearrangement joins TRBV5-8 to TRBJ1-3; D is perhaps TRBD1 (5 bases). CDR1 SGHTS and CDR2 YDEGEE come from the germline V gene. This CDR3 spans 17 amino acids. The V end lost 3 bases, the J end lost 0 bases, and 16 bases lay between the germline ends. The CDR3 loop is CASSYRDRRSSGNTIYF. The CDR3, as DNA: TGTGCCAGCAGCTACCGGGACCGACGTAGCTCTGGAAACACCATATATTTT.

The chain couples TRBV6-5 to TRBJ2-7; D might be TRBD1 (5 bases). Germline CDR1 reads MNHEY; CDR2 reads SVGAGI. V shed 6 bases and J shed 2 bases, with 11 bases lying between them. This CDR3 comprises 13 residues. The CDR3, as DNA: TGTGCCAGCAGAAACAGGCTAACCTACGAGCAGTACTTC. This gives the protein CASRNRLTYEQYF.

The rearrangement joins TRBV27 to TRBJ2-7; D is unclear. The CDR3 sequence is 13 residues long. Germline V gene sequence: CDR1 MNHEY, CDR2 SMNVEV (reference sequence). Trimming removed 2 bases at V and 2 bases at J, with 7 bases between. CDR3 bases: TGTGCCAGCAGTTTAACACATACCTACGAGCAGTACTTC. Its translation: CASSLTHTYEQYF.

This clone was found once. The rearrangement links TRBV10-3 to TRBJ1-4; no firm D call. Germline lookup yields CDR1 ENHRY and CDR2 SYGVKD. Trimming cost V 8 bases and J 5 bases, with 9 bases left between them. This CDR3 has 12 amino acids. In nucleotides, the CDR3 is TGTGCCATCTTAGACGAAAATGAAAAACTGTTTTTT. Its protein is CAILDENEKLFF.

The CDR3 is CASGPHRTGNEKLFF. CDR3 coding DNA: TGTGCCAGCGGCCCTCACCGGACGGGGAATGAAAAACTGTTTTTT. The V gene is TRBV27, the J gene TRBJ1-4, with D unclear. The V gene's germline CDR1 is MNHEY and CDR2 SMNVEV (reference sequence). CDR3 size: 15 residues. With 8 bases removed from V and 5 bases from J, the gap between germline ends came to 18 bases.

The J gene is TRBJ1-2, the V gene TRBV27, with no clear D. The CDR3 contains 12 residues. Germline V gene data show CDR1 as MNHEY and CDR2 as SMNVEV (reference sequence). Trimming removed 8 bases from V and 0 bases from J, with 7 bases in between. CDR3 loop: CASGRSNYGYTF. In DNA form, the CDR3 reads TGTGCCAGCGGACGGTCTAACTATGGCTACACCTTC.

The DNA for the CDR3 is TGTGCCAGCATCACTAGCGGGAGGGCCGGGGAGCAGTTCTTC. Its protein product is CASITSGRAGEQFF. J is TRBJ2-1 and V is TRBV27, with 13 bases aligning to TRBD2. This CDR3 has 14 amino acids. The V and J ends lost 7 bases and 10 bases, in that order; junction bases with no gene match: 7. Germline CDR1 MNHEY, CDR2 SMNVEV (reference sequence).

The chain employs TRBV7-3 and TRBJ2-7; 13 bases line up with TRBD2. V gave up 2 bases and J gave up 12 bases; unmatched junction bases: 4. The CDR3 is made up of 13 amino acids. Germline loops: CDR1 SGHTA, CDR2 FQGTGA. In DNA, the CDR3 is TGTGCCAGCAGCTTAGGACTAGCGGGAGACCTGTACTTC. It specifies CASSLGLAGDLYF.

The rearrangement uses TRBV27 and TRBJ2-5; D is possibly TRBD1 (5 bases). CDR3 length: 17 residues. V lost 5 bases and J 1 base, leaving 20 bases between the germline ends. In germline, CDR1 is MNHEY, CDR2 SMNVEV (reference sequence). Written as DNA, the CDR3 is TGTGCCAGCAGTCCCTCCCAGTGGCAGGGCCCCCAAGAGACCCAGTACTTC. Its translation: CASSPSQWQGPQETQYF.

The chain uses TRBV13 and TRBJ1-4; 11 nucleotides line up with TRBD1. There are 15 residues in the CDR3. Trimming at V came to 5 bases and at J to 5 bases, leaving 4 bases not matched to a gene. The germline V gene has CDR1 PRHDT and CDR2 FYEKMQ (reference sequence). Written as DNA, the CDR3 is TGTGCCAGCAGCCCCCGGGACAGGGGGAATGAAAAACTGTTTTTT. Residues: CASSPRDRGNEKLFF.

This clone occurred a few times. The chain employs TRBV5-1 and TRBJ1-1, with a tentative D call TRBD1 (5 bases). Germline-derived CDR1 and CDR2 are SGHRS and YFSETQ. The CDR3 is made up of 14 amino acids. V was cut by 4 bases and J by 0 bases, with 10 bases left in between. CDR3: CASSPGQMNTEAFF. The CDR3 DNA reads TGCGCCAGCAGCCCCGGACAAATGAACACTGAAGCTTTCTTT.

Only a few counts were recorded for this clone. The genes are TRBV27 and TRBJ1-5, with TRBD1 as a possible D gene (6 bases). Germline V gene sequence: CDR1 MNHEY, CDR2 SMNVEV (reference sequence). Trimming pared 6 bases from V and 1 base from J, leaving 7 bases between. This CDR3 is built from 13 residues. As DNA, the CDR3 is TGTGCCAGCAGCGGACAGAGCAATCAGCCCCAGCATTTT. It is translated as CASSGQSNQPQHF.

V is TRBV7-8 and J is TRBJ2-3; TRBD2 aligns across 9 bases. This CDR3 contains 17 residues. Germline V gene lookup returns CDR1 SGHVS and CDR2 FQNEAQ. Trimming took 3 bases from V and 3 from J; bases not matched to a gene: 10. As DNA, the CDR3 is TGTGCCAGCAGCTTTGGGTTGACTAGCGGTACTACAGATACGCAGTATTTT. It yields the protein CASSFGLTSGTTDTQYF.

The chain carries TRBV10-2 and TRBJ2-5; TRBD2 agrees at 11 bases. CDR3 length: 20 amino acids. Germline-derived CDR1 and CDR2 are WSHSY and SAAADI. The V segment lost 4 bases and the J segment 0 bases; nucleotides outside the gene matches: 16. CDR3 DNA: TGCGCCAGCAGTGTCCCGGCTAGCGGGAGGTTGGGCTTGGACCAAGAGACCCAGTACTTC. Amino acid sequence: CASSVPASGRLGLDQETQYF.

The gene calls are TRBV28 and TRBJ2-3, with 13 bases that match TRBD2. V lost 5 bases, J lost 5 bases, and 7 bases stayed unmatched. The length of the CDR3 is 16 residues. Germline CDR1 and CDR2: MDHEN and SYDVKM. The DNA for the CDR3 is TGTGCCAGCAGTCCACTAGCGGGAGGGCCGGGAGATACGCAGTATTTT. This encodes CASSPLAGGPGDTQYF.

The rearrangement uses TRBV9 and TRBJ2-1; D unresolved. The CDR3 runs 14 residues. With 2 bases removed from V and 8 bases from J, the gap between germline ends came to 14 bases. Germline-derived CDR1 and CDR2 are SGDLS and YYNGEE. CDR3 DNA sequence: TGTGCCAGCAGCGTCTCCGGCAGAACCCATGAGCAGTTCTTC. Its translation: CASSVSGRTHEQFF.

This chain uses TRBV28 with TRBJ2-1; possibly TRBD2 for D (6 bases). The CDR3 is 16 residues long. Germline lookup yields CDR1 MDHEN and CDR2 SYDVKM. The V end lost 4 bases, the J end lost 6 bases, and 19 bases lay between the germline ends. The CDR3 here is CASSSLLLRGGNEQFF. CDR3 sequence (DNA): TGTGCCAGCAGTTCCCTCTTACTGCGGGGAGGCAATGAGCAGTTCTTC.

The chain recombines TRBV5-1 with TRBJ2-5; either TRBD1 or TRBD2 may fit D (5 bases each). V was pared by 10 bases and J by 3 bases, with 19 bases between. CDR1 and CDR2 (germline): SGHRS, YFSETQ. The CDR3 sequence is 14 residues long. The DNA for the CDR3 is TGCGCCCCTCCCCGGGACGGTGAAAAAGAGACCCAGTACTTC. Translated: CAPPRDGEKETQYF.

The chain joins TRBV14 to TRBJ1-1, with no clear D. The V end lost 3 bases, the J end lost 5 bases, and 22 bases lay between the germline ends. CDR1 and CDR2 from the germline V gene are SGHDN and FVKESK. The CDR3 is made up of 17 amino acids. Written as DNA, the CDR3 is TGTGCCAGCAGCCACCCCCCGGGCGGACGCCTGATTACTGAAGCTTTCTTT. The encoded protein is CASSHPPGGRLITEAFF. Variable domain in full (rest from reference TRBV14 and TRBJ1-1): EAGVTQFPSHSVIEKGQTVTLRCDPISGHDNLYWYRRVMGKEIKFLLHFVKESKQDESGMPNNRFLAERTGGTYSTLKVQPAELEDSGVYFCASSHPPGGRLITEAFFGQGTRLTVV.

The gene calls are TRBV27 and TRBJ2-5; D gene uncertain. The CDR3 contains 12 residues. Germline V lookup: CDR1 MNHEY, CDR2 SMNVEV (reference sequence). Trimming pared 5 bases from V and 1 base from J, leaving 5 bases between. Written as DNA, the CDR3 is TGTGCCAGCAGTCCCACCCAAGAGACCCAGTACTTC. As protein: CASSPTQETQYF.

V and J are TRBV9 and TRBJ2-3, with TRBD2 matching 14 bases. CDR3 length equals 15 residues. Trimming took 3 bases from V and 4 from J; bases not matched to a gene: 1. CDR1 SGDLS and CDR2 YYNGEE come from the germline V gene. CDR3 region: CASSATSGRADTQYF. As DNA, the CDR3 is TGTGCCAGCAGCGCGACTAGCGGGAGGGCAGATACGCAGTATTTT.

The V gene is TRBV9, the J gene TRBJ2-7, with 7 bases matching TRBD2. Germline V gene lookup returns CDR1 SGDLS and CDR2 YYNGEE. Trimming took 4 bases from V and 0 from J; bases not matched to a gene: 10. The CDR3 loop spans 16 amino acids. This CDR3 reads CASSPLAGVASYEQYF. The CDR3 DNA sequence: TGTGCCAGCAGCCCCCTGGCGGGAGTGGCCTCCTACGAGCAGTACTTC.

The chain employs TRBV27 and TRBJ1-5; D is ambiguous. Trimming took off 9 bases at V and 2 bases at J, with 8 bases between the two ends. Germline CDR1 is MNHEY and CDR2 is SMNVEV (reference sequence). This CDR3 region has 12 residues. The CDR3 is CASRKGNQPQHF. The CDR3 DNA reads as TGTGCCAGTCGTAAAGGCAATCAGCCCCAGCATTTT.

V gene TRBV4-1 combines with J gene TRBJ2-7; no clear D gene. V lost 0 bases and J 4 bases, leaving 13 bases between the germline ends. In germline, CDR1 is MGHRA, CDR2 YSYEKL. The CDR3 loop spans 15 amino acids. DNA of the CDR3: TGCGCCAGCAGCCAAGATTCGGTAGTTAGTTACGAGCAGTACTTC. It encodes CASSQDSVVSYEQYF.

CDR3 in amino acids: CASSPDGKLFF. The CDR3 coding sequence is TGTGCCAGCAGCCCGGACGGAAAACTGTTTTTT. The chain joins TRBV7-9 to TRBJ1-4; D ambiguous. CDR1 is SEHNR and CDR2 is FQNEAQ in the germline V gene (reference sequence). The CDR3 runs 11 residues. V was shortened by 5 bases and J by 10 bases, with 8 bases between the two germline ends.

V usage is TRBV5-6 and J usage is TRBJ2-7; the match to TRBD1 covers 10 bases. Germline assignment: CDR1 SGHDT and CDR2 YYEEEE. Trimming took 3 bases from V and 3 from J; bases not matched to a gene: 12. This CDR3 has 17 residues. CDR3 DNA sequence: TGTGCCAGCAGCTCATTCGACAGGGGGCGTATAGACTACGAGCAGTACTTC. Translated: CASSSFDRGRIDYEQYF.

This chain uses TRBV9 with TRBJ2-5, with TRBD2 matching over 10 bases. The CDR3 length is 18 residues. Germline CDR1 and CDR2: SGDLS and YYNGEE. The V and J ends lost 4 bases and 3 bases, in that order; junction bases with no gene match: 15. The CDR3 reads CASSNLLAGEGREETQYF. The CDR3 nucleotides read TGTGCCAGCAGCAACCTTCTAGCGGGAGAGGGTAGGGAAGAGACCCAGTACTTC.

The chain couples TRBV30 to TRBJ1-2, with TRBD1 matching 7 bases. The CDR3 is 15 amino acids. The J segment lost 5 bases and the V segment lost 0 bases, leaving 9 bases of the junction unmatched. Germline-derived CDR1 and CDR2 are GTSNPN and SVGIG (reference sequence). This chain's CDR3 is CAWSVLQGSWYGYTF. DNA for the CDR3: TGTGCCTGGAGTGTATTACAGGGGAGTTGGTATGGCTACACCTTC.

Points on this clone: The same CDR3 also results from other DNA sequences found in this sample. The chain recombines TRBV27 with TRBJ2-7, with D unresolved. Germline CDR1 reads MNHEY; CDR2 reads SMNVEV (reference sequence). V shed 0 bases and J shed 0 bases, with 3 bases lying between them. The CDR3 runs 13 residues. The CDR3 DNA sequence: TGTGCCAGCAGTTTATCCCGCTCCTACGAGCAGTACTTC. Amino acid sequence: CASSLSRSYEQYF.

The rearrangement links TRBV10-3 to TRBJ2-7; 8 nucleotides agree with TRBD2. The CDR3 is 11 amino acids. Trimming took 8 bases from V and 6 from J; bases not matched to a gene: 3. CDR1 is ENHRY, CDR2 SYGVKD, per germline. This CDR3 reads CAIRGGAEQYF. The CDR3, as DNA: TGTGCCATCCGGGGGGGGGCCGAGCAGTACTTC.